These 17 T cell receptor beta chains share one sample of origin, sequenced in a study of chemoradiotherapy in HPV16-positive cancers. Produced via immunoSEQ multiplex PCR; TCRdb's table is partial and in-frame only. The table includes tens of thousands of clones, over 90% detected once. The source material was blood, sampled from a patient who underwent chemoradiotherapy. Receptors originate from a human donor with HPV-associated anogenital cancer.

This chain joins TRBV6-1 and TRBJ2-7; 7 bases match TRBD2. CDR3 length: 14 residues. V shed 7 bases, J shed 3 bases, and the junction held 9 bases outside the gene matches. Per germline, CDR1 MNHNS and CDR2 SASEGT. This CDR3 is CASTVPSGIYEQYF. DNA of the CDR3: TGTGCCAGCACAGTTCCGAGCGGGATCTACGAGCAGTACTTC.

CDR3 loop: CASSIDGRVRLETQYF. The CDR3 bases are TGTGCCAGTAGTATAGACGGCAGGGTCCGCCTCGAGACCCAGTACTTC. The chain has TRBV19 and TRBJ2-5; D is perhaps TRBD1 (5 bases). The CDR3 covers 16 residues. The V end lost 0 bases, the J end lost 5 bases, and 16 bases lay between the germline ends. Germline-derived CDR1 and CDR2 are LNHDA and SQIVND (reference sequence).

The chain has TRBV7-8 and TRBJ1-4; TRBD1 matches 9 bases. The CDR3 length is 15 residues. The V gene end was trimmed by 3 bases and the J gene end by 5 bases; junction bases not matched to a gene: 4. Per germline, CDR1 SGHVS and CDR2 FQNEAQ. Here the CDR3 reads CASSLDRGGNEKLFF. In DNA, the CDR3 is TGTGCCAGCAGCTTGGACAGGGGCGGGAATGAAAAACTGTTTTTT.

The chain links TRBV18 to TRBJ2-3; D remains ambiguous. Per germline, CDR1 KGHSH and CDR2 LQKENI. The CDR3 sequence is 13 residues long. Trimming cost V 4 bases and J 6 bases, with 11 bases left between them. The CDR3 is CASSRNPADTQYF. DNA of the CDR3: TGTGCCAGCTCACGGAACCCGGCGGATACGCAGTATTTT.

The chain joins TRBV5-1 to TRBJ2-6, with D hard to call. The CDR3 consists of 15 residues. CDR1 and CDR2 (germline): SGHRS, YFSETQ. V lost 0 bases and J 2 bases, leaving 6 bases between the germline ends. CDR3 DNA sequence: TGCGCCAGCAGCTTGGAGTCCGCTGGGGCCAACGTCCTGACTTTC. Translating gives CASSLESAGANVLTF.

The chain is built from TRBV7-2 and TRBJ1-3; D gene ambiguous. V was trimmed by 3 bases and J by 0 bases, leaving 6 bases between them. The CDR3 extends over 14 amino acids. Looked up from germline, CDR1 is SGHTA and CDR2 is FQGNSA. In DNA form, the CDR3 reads TGTGCCAGCAGCTTCAGGAACTCTGGAAACACCATATATTTT. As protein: CASSFRNSGNTIYF.

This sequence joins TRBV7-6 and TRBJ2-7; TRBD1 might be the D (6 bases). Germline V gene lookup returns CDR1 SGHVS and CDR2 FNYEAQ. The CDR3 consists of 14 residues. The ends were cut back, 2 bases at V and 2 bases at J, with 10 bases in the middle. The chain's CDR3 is CASSLTGLAYEQYF. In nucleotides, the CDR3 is TGTGCCAGCAGCTTAACAGGGTTAGCCTACGAGCAGTACTTC.

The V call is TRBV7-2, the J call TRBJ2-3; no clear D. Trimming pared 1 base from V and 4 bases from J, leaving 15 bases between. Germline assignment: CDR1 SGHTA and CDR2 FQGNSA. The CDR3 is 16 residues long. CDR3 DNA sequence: TGTGCCAGCAGCTTAGGGGTTGTGAGTTCCCCAGATACGCAGTATTTT. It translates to CASSLGVVSSPDTQYF.

The CDR3 DNA follows: TGCGCCAGCAGTTCGCACCCCTACGAGCAGTACTTC. Translated: CASSSHPYEQYF. The chain uses TRBV5-1 and TRBJ2-7, with D unclear. CDR1 and CDR2 from the germline V gene are SGHRS and YFSETQ. This CDR3 spans 12 amino acids. V was clipped by 5 bases and J by 2 bases, with 8 bases between them.

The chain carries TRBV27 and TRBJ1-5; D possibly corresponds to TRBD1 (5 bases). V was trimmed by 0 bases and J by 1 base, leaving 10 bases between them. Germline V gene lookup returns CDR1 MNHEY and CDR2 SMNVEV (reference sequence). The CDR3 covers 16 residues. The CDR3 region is CASSLSGVPSNQPQHF. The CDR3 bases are TGTGCCAGCAGTTTATCAGGGGTCCCAAGCAATCAGCCCCAGCATTTT.

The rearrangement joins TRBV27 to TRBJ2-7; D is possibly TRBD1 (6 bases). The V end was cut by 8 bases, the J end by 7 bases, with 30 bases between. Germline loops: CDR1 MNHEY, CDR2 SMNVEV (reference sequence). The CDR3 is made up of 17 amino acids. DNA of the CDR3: TGTGCCAGCCGAGTCCTCAGTAAACAGGGCCTGTCTAGGGAGCAGTACTTC. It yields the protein CASRVLSKQGLSREQYF.

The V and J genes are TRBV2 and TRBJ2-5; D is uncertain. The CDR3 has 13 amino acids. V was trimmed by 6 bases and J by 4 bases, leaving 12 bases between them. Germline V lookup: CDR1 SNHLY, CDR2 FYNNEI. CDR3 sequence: CASSFTPGETQYF. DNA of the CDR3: TGTGCCAGCAGCTTCACTCCGGGAGAGACCCAGTACTTC.

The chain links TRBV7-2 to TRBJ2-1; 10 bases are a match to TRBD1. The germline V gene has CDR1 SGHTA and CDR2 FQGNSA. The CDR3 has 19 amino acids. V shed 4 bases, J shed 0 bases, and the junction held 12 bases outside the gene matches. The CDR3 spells CASSWPGTGADGSYNEQFF. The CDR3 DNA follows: TGTGCCAGCAGCTGGCCCGGGACAGGGGCCGATGGCTCCTACAATGAGCAGTTCTTC.

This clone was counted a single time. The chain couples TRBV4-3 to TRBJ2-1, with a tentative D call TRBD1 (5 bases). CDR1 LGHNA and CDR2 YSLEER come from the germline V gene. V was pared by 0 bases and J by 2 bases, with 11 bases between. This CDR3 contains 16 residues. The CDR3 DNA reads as TGCGCCAGCAGCCAAGAAAGGGGCGCAGCCTACAATGAGCAGTTCTTC. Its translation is CASSQERGAAYNEQFF.

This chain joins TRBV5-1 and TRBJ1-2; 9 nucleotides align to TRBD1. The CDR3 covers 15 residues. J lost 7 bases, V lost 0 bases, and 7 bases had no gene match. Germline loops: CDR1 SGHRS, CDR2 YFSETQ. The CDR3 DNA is TGCGCCAGCAGCTTGGCTCTGGGACAGGGAGGTGGCTACACCTTC. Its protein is CASSLALGQGGGYTF.

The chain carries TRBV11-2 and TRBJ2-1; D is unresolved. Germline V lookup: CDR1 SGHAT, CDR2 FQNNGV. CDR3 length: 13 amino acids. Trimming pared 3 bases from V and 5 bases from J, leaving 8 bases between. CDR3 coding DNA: TGTGCCAGCAGCTTCCTAAATCACAATGAGCAGTTCTTC. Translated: CASSFLNHNEQFF.

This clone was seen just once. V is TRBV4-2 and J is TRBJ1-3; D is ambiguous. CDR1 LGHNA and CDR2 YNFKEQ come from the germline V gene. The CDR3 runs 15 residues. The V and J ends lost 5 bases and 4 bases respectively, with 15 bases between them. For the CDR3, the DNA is TGTGCCAGCAGCTACCGTACGACGGGCGGAAACACCATATATTTT. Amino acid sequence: CASSYRTTGGNTIYF.